Shown below are 17 T cell receptor beta chains from a single sample sequenced in a study of T cells in Graves' hyperthyroidism and ophthalmopathy. From RNA transcripts, TCR beta CDR3 regions were amplified. When the TCR CDR3 underwent first-round RT-PCR, the HTBI primer set was used. TCRdb processed the multiplex PCR reads anew with MiXCR; each CDR3 protein has one entry. This sample has 550,000 to 600,000 distinct CDR3 sequences, with roughly 17% found just once. What was sequenced was blood. These receptors came from a woman aged 18 to 35 with Graves' hyperthyroidism.

This clonotype was picked up many times. The J gene is TRBJ1-1, the V gene TRBV6-1; 9 bases line up with TRBD1. The CDR3 has 13 residues. Unmatched junction bases numbered 5, after V lost 2 bases and J lost 10 bases. Germline values: CDR1 MNHNS, CDR2 SASEGT. CDR3 nucleotides: TGTGCCAGCAGTGAAAACAGGGGGCCGGCAGCTTTCTTT. This gives the protein CASSENRGPAAFF.

CDR3 nucleotide sequence: TGTGCCAGCAGAGCACCGGACGGATCCTACGAGCAGTACTTC. Protein sequence: CASRAPDGSYEQYF. The gene calls are TRBV6-1 and TRBJ2-7; D gene unclear. This CDR3 has 14 residues. V lost 6 bases, J lost 1 base, and 13 bases lay in between. Looked up from germline, CDR1 is MNHNS and CDR2 is SASEGT.

The chain combines TRBV15 with TRBJ2-4; perhaps TRBD1 as D (5 bases). Germline CDR1 reads LNHNV; CDR2 reads YYDKDF (reference sequence). The CDR3 sequence is 14 residues long. The V end lost 0 bases, the J end lost 3 bases, and 6 bases lay between the germline ends. CDR3 DNA sequence: TGTGCCACCAGCAGAGACAGGGACAAAAACATTCAGTACTTC. Its translation: CATSRDRDKNIQYF.

V is TRBV5-1 and J is TRBJ1-1, with no clear D. Germline V gene lookup returns CDR1 SGHRS and CDR2 YFSETQ. Trimming took 2 bases from V and 3 from J, leaving 14 bases between them. The CDR3 runs 15 residues. CDR3 nucleotides: TGCGCCAGCAGCTTTCGGGCGGCGGGCTACACTGAAGCTTTCTTT. Its protein product is CASSFRAAGYTEAFF.

The chain is built from TRBV20-1 and TRBJ1-2; 9 positions match TRBD1. The V segment lost 2 bases and the J segment 6 bases; nucleotides outside the gene matches: 13. The CDR3 sequence is 16 residues long. Germline CDR1 reads DFQATT; CDR2 reads SNEGSKA (reference sequence). CDR3 DNA: TGCAGTGCTAGACAACCCCTCCGGGACAGGGCCAATGGCTACACCTTC. As protein: CSARQPLRDRANGYTF.

This clonotype showed up just once. This sequence joins TRBV4-2 and TRBJ2-3, with D perhaps TRBD1 or TRBD2 (5 bases each). Germline V lookup: CDR1 LGHNA, CDR2 YNFKEQ. Trimming cost V 1 base and J 4 bases, with 18 bases left between them. CDR3 length: 17 residues. The CDR3 spells CASSQVWRPGQPDTQYF. In nucleotides, the CDR3 is TGTGCCAGCAGCCAAGTCTGGCGTCCGGGGCAGCCAGATACGCAGTATTTT.

The chain is built from TRBV28 and TRBJ2-1; TRBD2 agrees at 11 bases. The length of the CDR3 is 15 residues. Per the germline V gene, CDR1 is MDHEN and CDR2 is SYDVKM. Trimming at V came to 5 bases and at J to 6 bases, leaving 6 bases not matched to a gene. CDR3 bases: TGTGCCAGCAGTGGGAATAGCGGGAGGGGCAATGAGCAGTTCTTC. Protein sequence: CASSGNSGRGNEQFF.

This chain links TRBV20-1 with TRBJ2-3, with 12 positions matching TRBD2. This CDR3 region has 15 residues. The germline V gene encodes CDR1 DFQATT and CDR2 SNEGSKA (reference sequence). J was trimmed by 1 base and V by 2 bases; bases with no gene match: 1. This CDR3 reads CSARSSGGGTDTQYF. CDR3 in DNA: TGCAGTGCTAGATCTAGCGGGGGGGGCACAGATACGCAGTATTTT.

This clonotype came up a few times. The rearrangement links TRBV24-1 to TRBJ2-2, with D maybe TRBD2 (6 bases). The V end lost 1 base, the J end lost 3 bases, and 11 bases lay between the germline ends. This CDR3 contains 16 residues. CDR1 and CDR2 from the germline V gene are KGHDR and SFDVKD. CDR3 loop: CATSDFGREDTGELFF. In DNA form, the CDR3 reads TGTGCCACCAGTGATTTCGGCAGGGAGGACACCGGGGAGCTGTTTTTT.

This clonotype appeared many times. V is TRBV6-2 or TRBV6-3 and J is TRBJ2-2; TRBD2 is a possible D gene (5 bases). Germline CDR1 reads MNHEY; CDR2 reads SVGEGT. Trimming shortened V by 5 bases and J by 6 bases, and 13 bases separated the two germline ends. The CDR3 has 14 amino acids. The CDR3 is CASSPTLEAGELFF. The DNA for the CDR3 is TGTGCCAGCAGTCCAACGTTGGAGGCCGGGGAGCTGTTTTTT.

This clonotype was seen at least ten times. The chain recombines TRBV28 with TRBJ1-5, with D tentatively TRBD1 (5 bases). The germline V gene encodes CDR1 MDHEN and CDR2 SYDVKM. The CDR3 runs to 17 residues. Deletions cut 3 bases from V and 0 bases from J, with 15 bases between. The CDR3 nucleotides are TGTGCCAGCAGTTTCCCGCGGGAGGGGTTTAGCAATCAGCCCCAGCATTTT. Its protein is CASSFPREGFSNQPQHF.

This clonotype appeared a few times. V is TRBV20-1 and J is TRBJ2-3, with a possible D match to TRBD2 (6 bases). The CDR3 extends over 15 amino acids. Trimming pared 5 bases from V and 3 bases from J, leaving 18 bases between. Per germline, CDR1 DFQATT and CDR2 SNEGSKA (reference sequence). CDR3 coding DNA: TGCAGTGCTGAGGGGCGGGGCGGGTTTACAGATACGCAGTATTTT. Encoded protein: CSAEGRGGFTDTQYF.

This clonotype appeared a few times. V is TRBV20-1 and J is TRBJ2-5; 9 bases match TRBD2. Trimming took 3 bases from V and 6 from J; bases not matched to a gene: 8. CDR1 DFQATT and CDR2 SNEGSKA come from the germline V gene (reference sequence). The CDR3 is 14 residues long. CDR3 DNA: TGCAGTGCTAGGTCTAGCGGGACTGGGAAGACCCAGTACTTC. This codes for CSARSSGTGKTQYF.

Notes on this clonotype: A much larger clone differs from this one at a single base, so this may be a read error. V gene TRBV7-3 combines with J gene TRBJ1-6, with D perhaps matching TRBD1 (6 bases). Germline V gene data show CDR1 as SGHTA and CDR2 as FQGTGA. The CDR3 is 15 residues long. The CDR3 loop is CASRLDSSYNSPPHF. In DNA, the CDR3 is TGTGCCAGCAGATTGGACAGCTCCTATAATTCACCCCCCCACTTT.

The sample holds a few counts of this clonotype. The rearrangement joins TRBV29-1 to TRBJ2-4; 11 bases are a match to TRBD2. Per the germline V gene, CDR1 is SQVTM and CDR2 is ANQGSEA. This CDR3 region has 13 residues. V shed 3 bases and J 5 bases; nucleotides not matched to a gene: 0. CDR3 nucleotide sequence: TGCAGCGTTGAGGGACTAGCGGAAAACATTCAGTACTTC. Encoded protein: CSVEGLAENIQYF.

This clonotype was found many times. V and J are TRBV20-1 and TRBJ2-7, with 10 positions matching TRBD2. There are 14 residues in the CDR3. Unmatched junction bases numbered 8, after V lost 6 bases and J lost 3 bases. CDR1 DFQATT and CDR2 SNEGSKA come from the germline V gene (reference sequence). The CDR3 nucleotides read TGCAGTGCGCCGAGCGGGAGGGGCCACTACGAGCAGTACTTC. Residues: CSAPSGRGHYEQYF.

This clonotype appeared a single time. The chain has TRBV15 and TRBJ1-2, with D hard to call. This CDR3 contains 15 residues. Germline CDR1 LNHNV, CDR2 YYDKDF (reference sequence). With 5 bases removed from V and 4 bases from J, the gap between germline ends came to 17 bases. The CDR3 DNA follows: TGTGCCACCAGCTCTCGACTGGAGTACCTCTATGGCTACACCTTC. Translated, it gives CATSSRLEYLYGYTF.